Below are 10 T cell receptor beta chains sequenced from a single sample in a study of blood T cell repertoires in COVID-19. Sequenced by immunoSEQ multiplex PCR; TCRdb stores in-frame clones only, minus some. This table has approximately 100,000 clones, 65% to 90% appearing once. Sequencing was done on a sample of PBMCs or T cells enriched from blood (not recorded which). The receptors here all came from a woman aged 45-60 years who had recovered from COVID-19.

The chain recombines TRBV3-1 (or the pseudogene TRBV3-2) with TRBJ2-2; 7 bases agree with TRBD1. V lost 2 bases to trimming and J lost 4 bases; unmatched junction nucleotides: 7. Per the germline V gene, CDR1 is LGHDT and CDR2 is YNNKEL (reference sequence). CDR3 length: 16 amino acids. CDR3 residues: CASSQLRGRGTGELFF. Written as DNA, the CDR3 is TGTGCCAGCAGCCAACTAAGGGGGCGCGGCACCGGGGAGCTGTTTTTT.

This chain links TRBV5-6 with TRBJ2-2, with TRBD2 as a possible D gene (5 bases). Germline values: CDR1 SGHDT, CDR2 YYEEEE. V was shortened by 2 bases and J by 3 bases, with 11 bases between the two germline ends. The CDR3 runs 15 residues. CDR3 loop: CASSFFGEYTGELFF. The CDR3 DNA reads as TGTGCCAGCAGCTTTTTTGGGGAGTACACCGGGGAGCTGTTTTTT.

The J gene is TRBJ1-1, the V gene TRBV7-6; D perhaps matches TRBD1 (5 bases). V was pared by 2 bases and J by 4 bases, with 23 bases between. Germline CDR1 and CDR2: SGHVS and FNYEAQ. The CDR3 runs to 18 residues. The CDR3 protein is CASSLPLLLWGWPTEAFF. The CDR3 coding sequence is TGTGCCAGCAGCTTACCCCTTTTGCTTTGGGGCTGGCCCACTGAAGCTTTCTTT.

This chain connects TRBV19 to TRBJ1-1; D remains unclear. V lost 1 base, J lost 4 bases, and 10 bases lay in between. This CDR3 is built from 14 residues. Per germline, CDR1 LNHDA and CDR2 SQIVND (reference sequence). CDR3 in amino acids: CASSIALHGTEAFF. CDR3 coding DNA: TGTGCCAGTAGTATAGCCCTCCACGGCACTGAAGCTTTCTTT.

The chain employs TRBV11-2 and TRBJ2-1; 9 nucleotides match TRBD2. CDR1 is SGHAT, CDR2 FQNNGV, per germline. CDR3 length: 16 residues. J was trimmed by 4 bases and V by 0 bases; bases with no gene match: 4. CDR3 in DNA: TGTGCCAGCAGCTTAGAATGGCTAGCGGGGTACAATGAGCAGTTCTTC. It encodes CASSLEWLAGYNEQFF.

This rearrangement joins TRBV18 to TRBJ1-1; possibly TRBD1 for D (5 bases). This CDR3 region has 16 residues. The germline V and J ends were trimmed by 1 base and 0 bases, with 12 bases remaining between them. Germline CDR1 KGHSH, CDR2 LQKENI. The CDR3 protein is CASSPRQGNMNTEAFF. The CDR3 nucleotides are TGTGCCAGCTCACCACGGCAGGGTAACATGAACACTGAAGCTTTCTTT.

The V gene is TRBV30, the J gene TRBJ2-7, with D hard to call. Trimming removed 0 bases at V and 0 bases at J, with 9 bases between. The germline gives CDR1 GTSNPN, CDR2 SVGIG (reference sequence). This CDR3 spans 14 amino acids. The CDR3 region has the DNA TGTGCCTGGAGTGTATCCCCAGGCTCCTACGAGCAGTACTTC. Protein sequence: CAWSVSPGSYEQYF. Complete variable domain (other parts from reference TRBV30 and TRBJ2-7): SQTIHQWPATLVQPVGSPLSLECTVEGTSNPNLYWYRQAAGRGLQLLFYSVGIGQISSEVPQNLSASRPQDRQFILSSKKLLLSDSGFYLCAWSVSPGSYEQYFGPGTRLTVT.

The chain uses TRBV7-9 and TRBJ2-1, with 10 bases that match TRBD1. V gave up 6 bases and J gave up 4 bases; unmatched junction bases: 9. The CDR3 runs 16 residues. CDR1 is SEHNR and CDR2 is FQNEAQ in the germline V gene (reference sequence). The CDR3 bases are TGTGCCAGCAGTATGGCGGGGACAGGGGCATACAATGAGCAGTTCTTC. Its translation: CASSMAGTGAYNEQFF.

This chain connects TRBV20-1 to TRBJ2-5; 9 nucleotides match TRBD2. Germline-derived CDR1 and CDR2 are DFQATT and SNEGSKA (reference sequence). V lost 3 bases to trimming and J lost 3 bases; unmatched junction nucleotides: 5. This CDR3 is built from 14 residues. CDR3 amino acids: CSASSLAGKETQYF. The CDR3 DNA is TGCAGTGCTAGTTCGCTAGCGGGAAAAGAGACCCAGTACTTC.

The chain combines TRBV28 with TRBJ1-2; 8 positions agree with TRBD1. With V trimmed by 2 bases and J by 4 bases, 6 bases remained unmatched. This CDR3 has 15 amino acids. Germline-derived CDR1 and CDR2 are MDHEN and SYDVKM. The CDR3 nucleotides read TGTGCCAGCAGTTTAAGGACAGGGTGGGCCTATGGCTACACCTTC. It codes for CASSLRTGWAYGYTF.